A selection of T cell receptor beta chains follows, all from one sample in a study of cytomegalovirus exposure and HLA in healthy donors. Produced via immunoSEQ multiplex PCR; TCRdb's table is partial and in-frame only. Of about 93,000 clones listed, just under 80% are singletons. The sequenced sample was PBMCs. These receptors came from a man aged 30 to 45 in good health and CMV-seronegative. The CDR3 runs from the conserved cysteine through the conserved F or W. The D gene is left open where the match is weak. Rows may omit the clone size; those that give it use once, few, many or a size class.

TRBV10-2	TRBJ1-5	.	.	TGCGCCAGCACCAGTCAGCGGGGACAGCCCCAGCATTTT	CASTSQRGQPQHF
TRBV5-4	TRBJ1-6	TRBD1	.	TGTGCCAGCAGCTTGGGAGGGACAGGGCCTAATTCACCCCTCCACTTT	CASSLGGTGPNSPLHF
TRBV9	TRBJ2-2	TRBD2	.	TGTGCCAGCAGCGTAGGGGGACTAGCGGGCGGGGAGCTGTTTTTT	CASSVGGLAGGELFF
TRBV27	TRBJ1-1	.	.	TGTGCCAGCAGCCTCAAGGCGGGTACTGAAGCTTTCTTT	CASSLKAGTEAFF
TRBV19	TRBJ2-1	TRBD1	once	TGTGCCAGTAGTATCCCCGGACAGGTCAGGGTCTTC	CASSIPGQVRVF
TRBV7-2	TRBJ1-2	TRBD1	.	TGTGCCAGCAGCACACGACAGGGAGCTGGCGACTATGGCTACACCTTC	CASSTRQGAGDYGYTF
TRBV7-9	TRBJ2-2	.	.	TGTGCCAGCAGCCCACCGACAGTGACCGGGGAGCTGTTTTTT	CASSPPTVTGELFF
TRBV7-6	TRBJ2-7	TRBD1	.	TGTGCCAGCAGCCCAAACCCCACGACAGGGAATCAGCAGTACTTC	CASSPNPTTGNQQYF
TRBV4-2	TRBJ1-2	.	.	TGTGCCAGCAGCCAAGAGGGCCCCCGCTATGGCTACACCTTC	CASSQEGPRYGYTF
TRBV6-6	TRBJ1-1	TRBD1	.	TGTGCCAGTCGACAGGGGGCAAACACTGAAGCTTTCTTT	CASRQGANTEAFF
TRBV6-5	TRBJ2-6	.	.	TGTGCCAGCAGTTACTCGTCGGGATCTGGGGCCAACGTCCTGACTTTC	CASSYSSGSGANVLTF
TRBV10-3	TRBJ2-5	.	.	TGTGCCATCAGTGTAACAGTGAATCCTGAAGAGACCCAGTACTTC	CAISVTVNPEETQYF
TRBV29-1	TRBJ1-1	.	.	TGCAGCGTTGAGGGTAAAGGGGGCACTGAAGCTTTCTTT	CSVEGKGGTEAFF
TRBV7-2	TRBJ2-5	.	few	TGTGCCAGCGGGGGCCAGGGTACTAGAGAGACCCAGTACTTC	CASGGQGTRETQYF
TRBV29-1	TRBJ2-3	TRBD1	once	TGCAGCGTTGAAGAGTGGGGACAGGGTGATACGCAGTATTTT	CSVEEWGQGDTQYF
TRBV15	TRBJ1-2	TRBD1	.	TGTGCCACCAGCAGACAGGGGGATGGCTACACCTTC	CATSRQGDGYTF
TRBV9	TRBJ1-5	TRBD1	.	TGTGCCAGCAGCCAGGGGGACACAGATCAGCCCCAGCATTTT	CASSQGDTDQPQHF
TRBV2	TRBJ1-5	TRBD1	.	TGTGCCAGCAGGACAGGGTACGAGCAGCCCCAGCATTTT	CASRTGYEQPQHF
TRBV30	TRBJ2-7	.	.	TGTGCCTGCACAGGGCCTTCCTACGAGCAGTACTTC	CACTGPSYEQYF
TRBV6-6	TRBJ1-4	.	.	TGTGCCAGCAGTTACTCGAGGAGGGATGAAAAACTGTTTTTT	CASSYSRRDEKLFF
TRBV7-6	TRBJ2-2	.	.	TGTGCCAGCAGCTTAAACCGGGTTGGGACCGGGGAGCTGTTTTTT	CASSLNRVGTGELFF
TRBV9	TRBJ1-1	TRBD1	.	TGTGCCAGCAGCCCACAGGGACAGTCCCTTATGAACACTGAAGCTTTCTTT	CASSPQGQSLMNTEAFF
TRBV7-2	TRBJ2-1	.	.	TGTGCCAGCAGTTCACCGACTAGTAGGGGTGAGCAGTTCTTC	CASSSPTSRGEQFF
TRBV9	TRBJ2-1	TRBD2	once	TGTGCCAGCAGCGTAGTGGGACTAGCGGGATTCAATGGAAATGAGCAGTTCTTC	CASSVVGLAGFNGNEQFF
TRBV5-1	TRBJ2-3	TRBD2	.	TGCGCCAGCAGCGGGGGATTAGCGGGAGAGGTAGATACGCAGTATTTT	CASSGGLAGEVDTQYF
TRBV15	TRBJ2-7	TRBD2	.	TGTGCCACTGGACTAGTGGGGGAGGGCAGGTACGAGCAGTACTTC	CATGLVGEGRYEQYF
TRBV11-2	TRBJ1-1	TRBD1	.	TGTGCCAGCAGCACTGACAGGGGCACTGAAGCTTTCTTT	CASSTDRGTEAFF
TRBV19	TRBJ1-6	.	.	TGTGCCAGTAGAGAACAGGGACCCCGGCTTTCTTCCCTCCACTTT	CASREQGPRLSSLHF
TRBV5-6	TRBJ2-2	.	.	TGTGCCAGCAGCTTGACAGGGCCCGGGGAGCTGTTTTTT	CASSLTGPGELFF
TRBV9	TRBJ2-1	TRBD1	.	TGTGCCAGCTCGACAGGGGGCGGTCTCTACAATGAGCAGTTCTTC	CASSTGGGLYNEQFF
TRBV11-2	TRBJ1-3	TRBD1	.	TGTGCCAGCAGCGCCAGGGACAGAGGGAACACCATATATTTT	CASSARDRGNTIYF
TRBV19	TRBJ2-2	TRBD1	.	TGTGCCAGTAGTATAGGCCCTATGTGGAGCGTGACAGGGGGCACCGGGGAGCTGTTTTTT	CASSIGPMWSVTGGTGELFF
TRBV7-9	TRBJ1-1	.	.	TGTGCCAGCAGCTTAGAGACCACGGGGGTCACTGAAGCTTTCTTT	CASSLETTGVTEAFF
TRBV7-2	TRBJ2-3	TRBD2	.	TGTGCCAGCAGCTTCCCTAGCGGGAGGGCCCTGGAGACAGATACGCAGTATTTT	CASSFPSGRALETDTQYF
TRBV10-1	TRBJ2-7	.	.	TGCGCCAGCAGTGAGCGGGAGCAGTACTTC	CASSEREQYF
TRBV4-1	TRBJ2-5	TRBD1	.	TGCGCCAGCAGCCAAGATAATCCGGGACAGCAAGAGACCCAGTACTTC	CASSQDNPGQQETQYF
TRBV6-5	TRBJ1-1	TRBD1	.	TGTGCCAGCGCGGACAGGGGGAACACTGAAGCTTTCTTT	CASADRGNTEAFF
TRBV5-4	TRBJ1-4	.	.	TGTGCCAGCAGCTTGGTCAGGCTCCAGGAAAAGCTGTTTTTT	CASSLVRLQEKLFF
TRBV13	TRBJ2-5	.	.	TGTGCCAGCAGCCTCCGACAGGAAGAGACCCAGTACTTC	CASSLRQEETQYF
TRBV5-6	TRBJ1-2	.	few	TGTGCCAGCAGCTTAGTCCAGAACTATGGCTACACCTTC	CASSLVQNYGYTF
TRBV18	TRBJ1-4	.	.	TGTGCCAGCTCACCGAGAGGTTCTGCAACTAATGAAAAACTGTTTTTT	CASSPRGSATNEKLFF
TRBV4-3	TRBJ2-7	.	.	TGCGCCAGCAGCCAAGGGGGGGCGCGGGGACTATCCGAGCAGTACTTC	CASSQGGARGLSEQYF
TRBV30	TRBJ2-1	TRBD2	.	TGTGCCTGGAGTGTTGGCGGGAGGGCAGGGGATGAGCAGTTCTTC	CAWSVGGRAGDEQFF
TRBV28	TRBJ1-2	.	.	TGTGCCAGCACCCGGCTAGTTGTCGATGGCTACACCTTC	CASTRLVVDGYTF
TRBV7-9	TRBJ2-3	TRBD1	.	TGTGCCAGCAGTCTGGGACAGGGGATCCCCACAGATACGCAGTATTTT	CASSLGQGIPTDTQYF